Listed here are 10 T cell receptor beta chains from one sample, sequenced in a study of T cells in Graves' hyperthyroidism and ophthalmopathy. Using RNA transcripts as the source, TCR beta CDR3 regions were amplified. The primer set for the first-round RT-PCR of the TCR CDR3 was HTBI. TCRdb analysed the multiplex PCR reads with MiXCR anew, one entry per CDR3 protein. The profile covers about 400,000 distinct CDR3 sequences, with just under 15% appearing a single time and 32% taken by the ten largest. The sequenced material came from blood. The receptors here all came from a woman aged 25 to 39 with Graves' hyperthyroidism.

The chain has TRBV7-7 and TRBJ2-5; 9 bases align to TRBD1. CDR3 length equals 16 residues. J was trimmed by 2 bases and V by 4 bases; bases with no gene match: 8. CDR1 SSHAT and CDR2 FNYEAQ come from the germline V gene (reference sequence). The CDR3 nucleotides read TGTGCCAGCAGCTCCCGTCGTGGGACAGGGCAAGAGACCCAGTACTTC. It yields the protein CASSSRRGTGQETQYF.

This clonotype was seen ten or more times. V gene TRBV20-1 combines with J gene TRBJ2-1; 12 nucleotides align to TRBD2. The V and J ends lost 0 bases and 6 bases, in that order; junction bases with no gene match: 18. Germline CDR1 is DFQATT and CDR2 is SNEGSKA (reference sequence). CDR3 size: 20 residues. CDR3 sequence: CSARDGTGQTSGSFSNEQFF. The CDR3 region has the DNA TGCAGTGCTAGAGATGGGACAGGGCAGACTAGCGGGAGTTTCAGCAATGAGCAGTTCTTC.

This clonotype has a count of ten or more. The rearrangement joins TRBV20-1 to TRBJ2-1, with 10 positions matching TRBD2. The CDR3 sequence is 14 residues long. J gave up 6 bases and V 4 bases, and 6 bases lay outside the gene matches. Germline CDR1 is DFQATT and CDR2 is SNEGSKA (reference sequence). The CDR3 bases are TGCAGTGCTACCCCTAGCGGGAGTGGCAATGAGCAGTTCTTC. The encoded protein is CSATPSGSGNEQFF.

This clonotype was seen many times. The chain has TRBV10-1 and TRBJ2-5; no reliable D call. This CDR3 contains 13 residues. V was cut by 3 bases and J by 5 bases, with 10 bases left in between. CDR1 is WNHNN, CDR2 SYGVQD, per germline (reference sequence). Written as DNA, the CDR3 is TGCGCCAGCAGTGATTTTAAGAGGGAGACCCAGTACTTC. It specifies CASSDFKRETQYF.

CDR3 loop: CASSGGTGKMNTEAFF. The DNA of the CDR3 is TGTGCCAGCAGCGGCGGGACAGGGAAAATGAACACTGAAGCTTTCTTT. The chain is built from TRBV5-4 and TRBJ1-1; 9 bases match TRBD1. Germline CDR1 SGHNT, CDR2 YYREEE (reference sequence). The length of the CDR3 is 16 residues. The ends lost 4 bases at V and 0 bases at J; junction bases unmatched: 7. The full variable domain, its missing parts supplied by reference TRBV5-4 and TRBJ1-1, is ETGVTQSPTHLIKTRGQQVTLRCSSQSGHNTVSWYQQALGQGPQFIFQYYREEENGRGNFPPRFSGLQFPNYSSELNVNALELDDSALYLCASSGGTGKMNTEAFFGQGTRLTVV.

This clonotype was recorded a few times. V gene TRBV7-3 combines with J gene TRBJ2-7, with D possibly being TRBD1 or TRBD2 (5 bases each). V lost 1 base and J 6 bases, leaving 16 bases between the germline ends. The CDR3 sequence is 15 residues long. Germline values: CDR1 SGHTA, CDR2 FQGTGA. In nucleotides, the CDR3 is TGTGCCAGCAGCTTAATTAATGGTTTTGGGGGCGAGCAGTACTTC. It specifies CASSLINGFGGEQYF.

This clonotype was detected a few times. This rearrangement joins TRBV25-1 to TRBJ1-5, with D possibly TRBD1 on 5 matching bases. The CDR3 runs to 18 residues. Trimming left V 4 bases short and J 1 base short, with 20 bases between. Germline lookup yields CDR1 MGHDK and CDR2 SYGVNS. This CDR3 is CASSGGNIGGESNQPQHF. In DNA form, the CDR3 reads TGTGCCAGCAGTGGGGGGAACATCGGGGGAGAGAGCAATCAGCCCCAGCATTTT.

This clonotype was observed a handful of times. The genes are TRBV18 and TRBJ2-2; TRBD1 aligns across 10 bases. Trimming took 1 base from V and 4 from J; bases not matched to a gene: 3. The CDR3 covers 16 residues. Germline lookup yields CDR1 KGHSH and CDR2 LQKENI. Here the CDR3 DNA reads TGTGCCAGCTCACCACAGGGACAGGGGAGCACCGGGGAGCTGTTTTTT. Protein product: CASSPQGQGSTGELFF.

A few counts support this clonotype. V is TRBV4-1 and J is TRBJ2-1; tentative D call: TRBD2 (5 bases). Germline V gene sequence: CDR1 MGHRA, CDR2 YSYEKL. The V and J ends lost 0 bases and 4 bases respectively, with 13 bases between them. There are 16 residues in the CDR3. CDR3 residues: CASSQDEGEGYNEQFF. The CDR3 region has the DNA TGCGCCAGCAGCCAAGATGAGGGTGAGGGATACAATGAGCAGTTCTTC.

This clonotype was recorded many times. The V call is TRBV27, the J call TRBJ2-3, with a weak D call TRBD2 (5 bases). Trimming removed 4 bases from V and 3 bases from J, with 11 bases in between. Germline V gives CDR1 MNHEY, CDR2 SMNVEV (reference sequence). The CDR3 runs to 14 residues. In DNA, the CDR3 is TGTGCCAGCAGTTACGGGGTTGTAACAGATACGCAGTATTTT. As protein: CASSYGVVTDTQYF.